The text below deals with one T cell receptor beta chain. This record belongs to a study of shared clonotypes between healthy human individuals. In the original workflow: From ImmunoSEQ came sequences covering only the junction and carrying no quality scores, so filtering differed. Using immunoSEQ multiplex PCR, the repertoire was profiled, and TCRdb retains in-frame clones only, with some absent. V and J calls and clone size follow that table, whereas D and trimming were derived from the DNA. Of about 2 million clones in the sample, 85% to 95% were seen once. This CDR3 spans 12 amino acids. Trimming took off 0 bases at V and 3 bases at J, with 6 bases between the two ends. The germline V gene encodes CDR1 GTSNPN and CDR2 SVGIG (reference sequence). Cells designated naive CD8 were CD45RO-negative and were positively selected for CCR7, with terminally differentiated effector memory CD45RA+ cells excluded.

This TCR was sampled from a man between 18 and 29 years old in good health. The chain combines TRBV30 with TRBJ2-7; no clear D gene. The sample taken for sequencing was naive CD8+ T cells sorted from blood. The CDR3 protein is CAWSVSDYEQYF. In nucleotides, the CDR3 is TGTGCCTGGAGTGTGTCCGACTACGAGCAGTACTTC.